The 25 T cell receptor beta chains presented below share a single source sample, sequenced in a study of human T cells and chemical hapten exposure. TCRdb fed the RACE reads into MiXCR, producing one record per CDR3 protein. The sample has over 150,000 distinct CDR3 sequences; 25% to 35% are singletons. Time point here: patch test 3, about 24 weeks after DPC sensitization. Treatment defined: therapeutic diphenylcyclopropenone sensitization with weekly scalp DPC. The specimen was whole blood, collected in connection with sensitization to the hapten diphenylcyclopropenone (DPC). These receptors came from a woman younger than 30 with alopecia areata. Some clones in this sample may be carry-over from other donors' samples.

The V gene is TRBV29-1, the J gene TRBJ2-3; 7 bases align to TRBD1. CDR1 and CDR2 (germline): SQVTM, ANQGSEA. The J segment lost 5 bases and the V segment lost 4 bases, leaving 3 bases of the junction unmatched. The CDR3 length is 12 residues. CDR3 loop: CSVGAGGDTQYF. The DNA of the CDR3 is TGCAGCGTTGGGGCAGGGGGAGATACGCAGTATTTT.

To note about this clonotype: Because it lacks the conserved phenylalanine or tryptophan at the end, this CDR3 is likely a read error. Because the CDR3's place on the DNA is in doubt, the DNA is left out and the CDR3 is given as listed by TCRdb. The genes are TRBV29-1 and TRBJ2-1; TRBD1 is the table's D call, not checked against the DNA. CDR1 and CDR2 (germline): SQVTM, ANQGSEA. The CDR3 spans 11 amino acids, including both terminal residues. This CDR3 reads CSVESGTGGTL.

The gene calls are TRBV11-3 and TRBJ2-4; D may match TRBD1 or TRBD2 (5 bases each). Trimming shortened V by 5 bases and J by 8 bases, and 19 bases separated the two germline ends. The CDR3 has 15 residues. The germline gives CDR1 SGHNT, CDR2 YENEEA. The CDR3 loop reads CASSPGEGTGDIQYF. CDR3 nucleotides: TGTGCCAGCAGCCCAGGTGAGGGGACCGGCGACATTCAGTACTTC.

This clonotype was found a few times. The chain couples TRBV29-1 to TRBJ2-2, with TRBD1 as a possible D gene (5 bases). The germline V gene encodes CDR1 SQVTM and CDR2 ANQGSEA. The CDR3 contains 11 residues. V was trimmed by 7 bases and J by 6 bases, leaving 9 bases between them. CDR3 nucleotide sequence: TGCAGCGCTGACAGCGCCGGGGAGCTGTTTTTT. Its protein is CSADSAGELFF.

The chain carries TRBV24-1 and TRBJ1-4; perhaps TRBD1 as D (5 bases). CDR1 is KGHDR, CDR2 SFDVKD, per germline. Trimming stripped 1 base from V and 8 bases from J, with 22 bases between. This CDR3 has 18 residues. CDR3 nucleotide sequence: TGTGCCACCAGTGATTTTTGCCCAGAACCCAGGGAGGGAGAAAAACTGTTTTTT. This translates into CATSDFCPEPREGEKLFF.

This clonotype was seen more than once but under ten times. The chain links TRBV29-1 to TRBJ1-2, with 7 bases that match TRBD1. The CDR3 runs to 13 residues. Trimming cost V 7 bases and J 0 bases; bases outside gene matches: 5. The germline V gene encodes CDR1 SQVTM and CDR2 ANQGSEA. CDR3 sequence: CSALTGPNYGYTF. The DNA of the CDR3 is TGCAGCGCTCTGACAGGGCCTAACTATGGCTACACCTTC.

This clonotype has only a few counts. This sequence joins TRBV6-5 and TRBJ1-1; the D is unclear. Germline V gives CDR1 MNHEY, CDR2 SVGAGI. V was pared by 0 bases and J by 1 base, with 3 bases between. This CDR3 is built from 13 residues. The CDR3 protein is CASSYSRNTEAFF. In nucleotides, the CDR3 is TGTGCCAGCAGTTACTCGAGGAACACTGAAGCTTTCTTT.

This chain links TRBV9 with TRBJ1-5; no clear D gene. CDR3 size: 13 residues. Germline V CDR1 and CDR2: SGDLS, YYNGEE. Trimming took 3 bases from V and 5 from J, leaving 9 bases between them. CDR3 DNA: TGTGCCAGCAGCGACCGCAGTGATCAGCCCCAGCATTTT. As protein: CASSDRSDQPQHF.

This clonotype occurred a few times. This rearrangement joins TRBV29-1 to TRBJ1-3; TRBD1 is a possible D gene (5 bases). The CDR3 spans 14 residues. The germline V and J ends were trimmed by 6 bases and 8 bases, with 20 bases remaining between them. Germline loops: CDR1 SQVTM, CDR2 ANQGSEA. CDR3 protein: CSVHPRLGGDTIYF. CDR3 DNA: TGCAGCGTCCACCCTAGACTCGGGGGGGACACCATATATTTT.

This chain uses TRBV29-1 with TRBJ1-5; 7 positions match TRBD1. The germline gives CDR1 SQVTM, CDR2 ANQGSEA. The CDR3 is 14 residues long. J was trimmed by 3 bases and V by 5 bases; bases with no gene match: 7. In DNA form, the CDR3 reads TGCAGCGTTACCGGGACAGAACTCAATCAGCCCCAGCATTTT. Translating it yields CSVTGTELNQPQHF.

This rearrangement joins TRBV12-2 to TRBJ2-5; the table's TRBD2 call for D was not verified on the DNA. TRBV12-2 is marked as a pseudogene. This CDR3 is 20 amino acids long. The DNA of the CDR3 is TGTGCAAGTCGCAGCCTCGATCCGAAAGCGGGACGCACCGACCAAGAGACCCAGTACTTC. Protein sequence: CASRSLDPKAGRTDQETQYF.

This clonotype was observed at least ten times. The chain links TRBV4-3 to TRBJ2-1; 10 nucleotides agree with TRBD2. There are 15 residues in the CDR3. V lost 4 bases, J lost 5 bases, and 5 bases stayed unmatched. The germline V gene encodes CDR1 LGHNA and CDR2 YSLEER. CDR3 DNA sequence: TGCGCCAGCAGCCCCGGGACTAGCGTTAACAATGAGCAGTTCTTC. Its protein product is CASSPGTSVNNEQFF.

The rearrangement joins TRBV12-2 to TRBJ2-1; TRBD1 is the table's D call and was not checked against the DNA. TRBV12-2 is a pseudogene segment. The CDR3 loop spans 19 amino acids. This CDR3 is CASRLYPRGDRVFYNEQFF. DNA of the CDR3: TGTGCAAGTCGCTTATACCCTCGTGGGGACAGGGTTTTTTACAATGAGCAGTTCTTC.

CDR3 sequence reads: CASSQPDFAKTQYF. The CDR3 DNA follows: TGTGCCAGCAGCCAACCGGACTTTGCTAAGACCCAGTACTTC. This rearrangement joins TRBV4-2 to TRBJ2-5, with D perhaps TRBD2 (5 bases). Deletions cut 2 bases from V and 6 bases from J, with 13 bases between. The CDR3 is 14 amino acids. Germline CDR1 is LGHNA and CDR2 is YNFKEQ.

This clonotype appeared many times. The CDR3 nucleotides are TGCGCCAGCAGCCGACAGGGGACAGGGGACTACGAGCAGTACTTC. As protein: CASSRQGTGDYEQYF. J is TRBJ2-7 and V is TRBV4-1; TRBD1 matches at 10 bases. Germline CDR1 MGHRA, CDR2 YSYEKL. With 4 bases clipped from V and 3 bases from J, the junction kept 6 bases outside the gene matches. This CDR3 has 15 amino acids.

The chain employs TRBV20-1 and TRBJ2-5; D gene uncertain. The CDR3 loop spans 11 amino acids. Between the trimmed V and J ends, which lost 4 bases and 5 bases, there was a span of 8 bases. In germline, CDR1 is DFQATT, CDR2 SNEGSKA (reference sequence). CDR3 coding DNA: TGCAGTGCTAAACGGTCGGAGACCCAGTACTTC. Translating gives CSAKRSETQYF.

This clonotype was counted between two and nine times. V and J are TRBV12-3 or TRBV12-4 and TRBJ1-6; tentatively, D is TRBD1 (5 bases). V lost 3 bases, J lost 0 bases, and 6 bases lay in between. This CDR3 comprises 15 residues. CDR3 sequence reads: CASSFQGSYNSPLHF. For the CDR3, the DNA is TGTGCCAGCAGTTTTCAGGGCTCCTATAATTCACCCCTCCACTTT.

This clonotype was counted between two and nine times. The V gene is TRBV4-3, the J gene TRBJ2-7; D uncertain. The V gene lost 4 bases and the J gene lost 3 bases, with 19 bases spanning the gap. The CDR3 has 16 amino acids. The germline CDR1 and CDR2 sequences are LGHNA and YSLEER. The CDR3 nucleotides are TGCGCCAGCAGCCCCACGATAGTAAACACGGGCTACGAGCAGTACTTC. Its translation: CASSPTIVNTGYEQYF.

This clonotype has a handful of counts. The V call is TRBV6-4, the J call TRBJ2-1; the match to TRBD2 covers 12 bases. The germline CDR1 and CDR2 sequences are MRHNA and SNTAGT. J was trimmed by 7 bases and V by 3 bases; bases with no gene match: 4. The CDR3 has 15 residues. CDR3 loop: CASSEGTSGWNEQFF. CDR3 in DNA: TGTGCCAGCAGTGAAGGGACTAGCGGGTGGAATGAGCAGTTCTTC.

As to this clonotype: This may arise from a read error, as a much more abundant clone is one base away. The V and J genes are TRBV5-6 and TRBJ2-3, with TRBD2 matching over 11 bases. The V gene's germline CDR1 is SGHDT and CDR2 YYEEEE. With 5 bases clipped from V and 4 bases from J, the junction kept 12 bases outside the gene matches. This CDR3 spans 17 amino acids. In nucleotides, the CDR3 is TGTGCCAGCAGTCCCGGGACTAGCGGACTCTTCGCAGATACGCAGTATTTT. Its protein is CASSPGTSGLFADTQYF. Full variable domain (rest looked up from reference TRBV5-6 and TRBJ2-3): DAGVTQSPTHLIKTRGQQVTLRCSPKSGHDTVSWYQQALGQGPQFIFQYYEEEERQRGNFPDRFSGHQFPNYSSELNVNALLLGDSALYLCASSPGTSGLFADTQYFGPGTRLTVL.

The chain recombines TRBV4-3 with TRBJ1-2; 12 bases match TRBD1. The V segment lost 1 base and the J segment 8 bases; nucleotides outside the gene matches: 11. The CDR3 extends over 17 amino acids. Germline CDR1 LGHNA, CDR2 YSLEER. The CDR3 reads CASSQAFWGQGARGYTF. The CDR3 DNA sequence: TGCGCCAGCAGCCAAGCCTTCTGGGGACAGGGGGCGAGAGGCTACACCTTC.

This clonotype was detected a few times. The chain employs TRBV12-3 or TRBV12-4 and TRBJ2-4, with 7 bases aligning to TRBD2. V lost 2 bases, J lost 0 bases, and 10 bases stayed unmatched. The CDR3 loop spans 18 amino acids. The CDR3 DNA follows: TGTGCCAGCAGTTTATGGGGGGGTGGGGAACTAGCCAAAAACATTCAGTACTTC. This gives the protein CASSLWGGGELAKNIQYF.

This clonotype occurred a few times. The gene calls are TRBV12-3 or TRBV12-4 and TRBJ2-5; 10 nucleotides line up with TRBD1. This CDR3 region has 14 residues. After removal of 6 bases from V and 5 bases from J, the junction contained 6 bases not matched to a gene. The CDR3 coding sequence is TGTGCCAGCAGGGTTGACAGGGGGCCTGAGACCCAGTACTTC. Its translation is CASRVDRGPETQYF.

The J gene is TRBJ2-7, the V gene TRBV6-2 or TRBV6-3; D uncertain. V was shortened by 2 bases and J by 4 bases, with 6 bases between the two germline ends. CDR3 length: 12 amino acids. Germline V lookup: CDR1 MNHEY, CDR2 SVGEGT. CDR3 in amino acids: CASSYQKYEQYF. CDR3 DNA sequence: TGTGCCAGCAGTTACCAAAAGTACGAGCAGTACTTC.

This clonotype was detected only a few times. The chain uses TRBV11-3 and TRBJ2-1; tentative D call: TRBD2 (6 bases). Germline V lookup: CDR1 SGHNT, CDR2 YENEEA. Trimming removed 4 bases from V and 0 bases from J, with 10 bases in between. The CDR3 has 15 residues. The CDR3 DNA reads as TGTGCCAGCAGCTCCGGAGGGCCCTCCTACAATGAGCAGTTCTTC. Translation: CASSSGGPSYNEQFF.